This is a list of T cell receptor beta chains from one sample in a study of cytomegalovirus exposure and HLA in healthy donors. Libraries were prepared by immunoSEQ multiplex PCR; TCRdb keeps only in-frame clonotypes and omits some of them. The repertoire holds 200,000 to 250,000 clones, with 70% to 90% as singletons. The sequenced sample consisted of PBMCs. The receptors stem from a woman aged 55-69 years in good health and CMV-seropositive. The CDR3 runs from the conserved cysteine through the conserved F or W. D genes are given only for firm matches. Rows give clone size only sometimes, using once, few, many, or a class for an expanded clone.

size,J,V,D,DNA,CDR3
.,TRBJ1-2,TRBV7-2,TRBD1,TGTGCCAGCAGCCCCCGGACAGGGGGCTACTATGGCTACACCTTC,CASSPRTGGYYGYTF
.,TRBJ2-6,TRBV25-1,TRBD2,TGTGCCAGCAGTGTCGGGGGGAGAGGGGCCAACGTCCTGACTTTC,CASSVGGRGANVLTF
few,TRBJ1-4,TRBV28,TRBD1,TGTGCCAGCAGCCCGGGACAGGGGGGAGGAAAACTGTTTTTT,CASSPGQGGGKLFF
.,TRBJ1-2,TRBV5-1,TRBD1,TGCGCCAGCAGCAGTACAGGGGGCGAGGGTGGCTACACCTTC,CASSSTGGEGGYTF
once,TRBJ2-5,TRBV7-6,TRBD1,TGTGCCAGCAGCCCCAGCCCGACAGGGCGAGAGACCCAGTACTTC,CASSPSPTGRETQYF
.,TRBJ1-6,TRBV5-1,.,TGCGCCAGCAGCTTGGGCAGGGATTATAATTCACCCCTCCACTTT,CASSLGRDYNSPLHF
.,TRBJ2-1,TRBV18,TRBD2,TGTGCCAGCTCCCAACTAGCGGGAGCTGCCTACAATGAGCAGTTCTTC,CASSQLAGAAYNEQFF
.,TRBJ1-1,TRBV28,.,TGTGCCAGCAGTTTAGAGGCTAAAGCTTTCTTT,CASSLEAKAFF
few,TRBJ2-2,TRBV6-5,.,TGTGCCAGCACCCCCTCCGGGGAGCTGTTTTTT,CASTPSGELFF
few,TRBJ1-6,TRBV30,.,TGTGCCTGTCTGACAGAGCCTAATTCACCCCTCCACTTT,CACLTEPNSPLHF
.,TRBJ2-7,TRBV5-1,TRBD2,TGCGCCAGCAGCTTGGAACTAGCGGCCCCCTACGAGCAGTACTTC,CASSLELAAPYEQYF
.,TRBJ2-1,TRBV4-2,TRBD1,TGTGCCAGCAGCCAAGATGTTTCCGCACCGGGGACAGGCTACAATGAGCAGTTCTTC,CASSQDVSAPGTGYNEQFF
.,TRBJ1-1,TRBV11-2,TRBD1,TGTGCCAGCAGCCGACAGGGGATGAACACTGAAGCTTTCTTT,CASSRQGMNTEAFF
.,TRBJ1-5,TRBV18,.,TGTGCCAGCTCACCACAGTTAGACAGGAATCAGCCCCAGCATTTT,CASSPQLDRNQPQHF
.,TRBJ2-7,TRBV5-1,TRBD2,TGCGCCAGCAGCTTGGGGCGGGAGGCGGGAGAGCAGTACTTC,CASSLGREAGEQYF
few,TRBJ1-2,TRBV10-2,TRBD1,TGCGCCAGCAGTGGGGACAGGGCCTTGAAAGGCACCTTC,CASSGDRALKGTF
.,TRBJ2-1,TRBV4-2,TRBD1,TGTGCCAGCAGCCAAGTACGGACAGGGGCAAATTCGGCCTACAATGAGCAGTTCTTC,CASSQVRTGANSAYNEQFF
.,TRBJ2-5,TRBV5-1,.,TGCGCCAGCAGCGCCCGGGAGACCCAGTACTTC,CASSARETQYF
.,TRBJ2-3,TRBV9,.,TGTGCCAGCAGCGCGCTAAACGCGGGTGCGGCAGATACGCAGTATTTT,CASSALNAGAADTQYF
.,TRBJ1-1,TRBV5-1,.,TGCGCCAGCACCCCCGGGACAACCAACACTGAAGCTTTCTTT,CASTPGTTNTEAFF
.,TRBJ2-2,TRBV29-1,.,TGCAGCGTTATGGCAGGGGCGTACCTAGGCACCGGGGAGCTGTTTTTT,CSVMAGAYLGTGELFF
.,TRBJ2-1,TRBV9,TRBD2,TGTGCCAGCAGCGTAGTGGCGGGAGGGTACAATGAGCAGTTCTTC,CASSVVAGGYNEQFF
.,TRBJ2-3,TRBV6-1,TRBD2,TGTGCCAGCCAGCGGGAGGGCACAGATACGCAGTATTTT,CASQREGTDTQYF
.,TRBJ2-3,TRBV5-4,.,TGTGCCAGCAGCCGACGAGGAGTAGGGGTGGGCACAGATACGCAGTATTTT,CASSRRGVGVGTDTQYF
.,TRBJ2-6,TRBV28,TRBD1,TGTGCCAGCAGTTTAATCCGAGACAGGGGGCGTTACTCTGGGGCCAACGTCCTGACTTTC,CASSLIRDRGRYSGANVLTF
.,TRBJ1-1,TRBV7-9,.,TGTGCCAGCAGCCCAGTTATGGACACTGAAGCTTTCTTT,CASSPVMDTEAFF
.,TRBJ1-5,TRBV2,TRBD1,TGTGCCAGCGCGACAGGGGCGCGTCCCCAGCATTTT,CASATGARPQHF
.,TRBJ1-5,TRBV28,.,TGTGCCACCCTCGGTAGCAATCAGCCCCAGCATTTT,CATLGSNQPQHF
.,TRBJ1-1,TRBV5-4,.,TGTGCCAGCAGCACCTATAGTTCGGACACTGAAGCTTTCTTT,CASSTYSSDTEAFF
.,TRBJ2-2,TRBV29-1,TRBD1,TGCAGCGTTCGAACAGGGGACACCGGGGAGCTGTTTTTT,CSVRTGDTGELFF
.,TRBJ1-2,TRBV29-1,.,TGCAGCGTTGAAAGGGGGGGGAGCCATGGCTACACCTTC,CSVERGGSHGYTF
.,TRBJ1-1,TRBV30,.,TGTGCCTGGATAGCACAGGCGAACACTGAAGCTTTCTTT,CAWIAQANTEAFF
.,TRBJ2-1,TRBV2,TRBD2,TGTGCCAGCAGCCTACTAGCGGGATCCGGCAATGAGCAGTTCTTC,CASSLLAGSGNEQFF
once,TRBJ1-4,TRBV4-2,TRBD1,TGTGCCAGCAGCCGAACGGGACAGGGTTCAGGAAAACTGTTTTTT,CASSRTGQGSGKLFF
.,TRBJ2-3,TRBV5-4,.,TGTGCCAGCAGCCTGGGACAAGGCGCTCTAGATACGCAGTATTTT,CASSLGQGALDTQYF
.,TRBJ2-5,TRBV5-3,TRBD2,TGTGCCAGAAGCGATTGCGACCGGGACTCCGCGGGGGAGGCCCAGTACTTC,CARSDCDRDSAGEAQYF
.,TRBJ2-5,TRBV27,.,TGTGCCAGCAGTTTTAGGGGATACCAAGAGACCCAGTACTTC,CASSFRGYQETQYF
.,TRBJ2-7,TRBV5-1,TRBD1,TGCGCCAGCAGCGGCGGACAGGGGGGGGCGGGGGAGCAGTACTTC,CASSGGQGGAGEQYF
few,TRBJ2-1,TRBV28,TRBD2,TGTGCCACAACGGGGGGAGATACGCAGTACAATGAGCAGTTCTTC,CATTGGDTQYNEQFF
few,TRBJ2-5,TRBV9,.,TGTGCCAGCAGCGCCGGACTTGGCAGACTGTTGTACTTC,CASSAGLGRLLYF
.,TRBJ1-1,TRBV15,TRBD1,TGTGCCACCAGCCCGGGACAGTTGAACACTGAAGCTTTCTTT,CATSPGQLNTEAFF
.,TRBJ2-6,TRBV27,TRBD1,TGTGCCAGCAGTATTCGGATACAGGGGGCGATCTCTGGGGCCAACGTCCTGACTTTC,CASSIRIQGAISGANVLTF
.,TRBJ2-7,TRBV7-9,TRBD1,TGTGCCAGCAGCTCCCTACCCGGAGACAGGGTAAACTACGAGCAGTACTTC,CASSSLPGDRVNYEQYF
.,TRBJ2-1,TRBV18,TRBD2,TGTGCCAGCTCACCACCCGGGACTAGCGCCGACAATGAGCAGTTCTTC,CASSPPGTSADNEQFF
.,TRBJ1-1,TRBV18,.,TGTGCCAGCTCACCGGGGGGGGACACTGAAGCTTTCTTT,CASSPGGDTEAFF
.,TRBJ1-1,TRBV30,.,TGTGCCTACGATTTGGGGGCGGTAACTGAAGCTTTCTTT,CAYDLGAVTEAFF
.,TRBJ2-7,TRBV19,.,TGTGCCAGTAGTATAGCGGCGGTCTCCTACGAGCAGTACTTC,CASSIAAVSYEQYF